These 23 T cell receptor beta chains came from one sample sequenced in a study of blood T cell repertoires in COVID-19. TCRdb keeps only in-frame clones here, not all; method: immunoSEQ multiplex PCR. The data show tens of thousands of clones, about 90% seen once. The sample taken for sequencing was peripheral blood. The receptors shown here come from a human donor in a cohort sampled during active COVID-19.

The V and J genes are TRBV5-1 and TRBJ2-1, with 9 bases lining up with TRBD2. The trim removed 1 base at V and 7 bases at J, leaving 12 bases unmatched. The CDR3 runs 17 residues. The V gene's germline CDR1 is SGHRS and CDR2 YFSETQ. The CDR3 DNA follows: TGCGCCAGCAGCTTGAAGCCCTTGGGCGGGGGGGTGAATGAGCAGTTCTTC. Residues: CASSLKPLGGGVNEQFF.

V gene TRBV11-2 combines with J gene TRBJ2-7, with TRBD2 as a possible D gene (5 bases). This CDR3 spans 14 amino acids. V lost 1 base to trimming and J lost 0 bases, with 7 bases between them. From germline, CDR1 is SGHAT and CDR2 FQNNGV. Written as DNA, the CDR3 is TGTGCCAGCAGCTTAGGCGGGTCCTCCTACGAGCAGTACTTC. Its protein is CASSLGGSSYEQYF.

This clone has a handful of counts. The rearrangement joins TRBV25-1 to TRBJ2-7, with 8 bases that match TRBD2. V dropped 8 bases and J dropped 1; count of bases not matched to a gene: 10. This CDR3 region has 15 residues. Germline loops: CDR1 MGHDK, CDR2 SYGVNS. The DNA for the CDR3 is TGTGCCAGCTCAGGATCGGGGGGGGTATCCTACGAGCAGTACTTC. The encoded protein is CASSGSGGVSYEQYF.

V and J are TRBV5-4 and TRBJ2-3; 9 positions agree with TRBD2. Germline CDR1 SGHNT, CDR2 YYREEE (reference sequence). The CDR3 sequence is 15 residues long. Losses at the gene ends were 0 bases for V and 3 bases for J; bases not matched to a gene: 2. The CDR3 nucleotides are TGTGCCAGCAGCTTGGTACTAGCGGGTACAGATACGCAGTATTTT. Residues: CASSLVLAGTDTQYF. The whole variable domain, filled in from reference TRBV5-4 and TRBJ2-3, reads ETGVTQSPTHLIKTRGQQVTLRCSSQSGHNTVSWYQQALGQGPQFIFQYYREEENGRGNFPPRFSGLQFPNYSSELNVNALELDDSALYLCASSLVLAGTDTQYFGPGTRLTVL.

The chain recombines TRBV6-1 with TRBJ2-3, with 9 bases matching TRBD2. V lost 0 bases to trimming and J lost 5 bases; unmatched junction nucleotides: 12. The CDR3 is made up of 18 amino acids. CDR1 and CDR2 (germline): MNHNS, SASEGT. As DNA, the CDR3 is TGTGCCAGCAGTGAAGCGCTTCCTGCAGCGGGGGGTTTAGATACGCAGTATTTT. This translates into CASSEALPAAGGLDTQYF.

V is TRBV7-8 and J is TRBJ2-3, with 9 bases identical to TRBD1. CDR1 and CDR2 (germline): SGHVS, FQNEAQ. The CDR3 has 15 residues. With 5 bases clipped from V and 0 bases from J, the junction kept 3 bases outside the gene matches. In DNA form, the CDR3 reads TGTGCCAGCAGCCCCGGGACAGGGAGCACAGATACGCAGTATTTT. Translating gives CASSPGTGSTDTQYF.

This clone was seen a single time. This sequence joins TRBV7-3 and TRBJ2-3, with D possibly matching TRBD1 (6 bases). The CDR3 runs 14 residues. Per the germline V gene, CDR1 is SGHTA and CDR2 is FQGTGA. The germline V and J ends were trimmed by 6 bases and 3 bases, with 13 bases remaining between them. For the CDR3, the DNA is TGTGCCAGCAGGGAAGGGGGTGTAACAGATACGCAGTATTTT. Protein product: CASREGGVTDTQYF. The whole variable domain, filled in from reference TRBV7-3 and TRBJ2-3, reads GAGVSQTPSNKVTEKGKYVELRCDPISGHTALYWYRQSLGQGPEFLIYFQGTGAADDSGLPNDRFFAVRPEGSVSTLKIQRTERGDSAVYLCASREGGVTDTQYFGPGTRLTVL.

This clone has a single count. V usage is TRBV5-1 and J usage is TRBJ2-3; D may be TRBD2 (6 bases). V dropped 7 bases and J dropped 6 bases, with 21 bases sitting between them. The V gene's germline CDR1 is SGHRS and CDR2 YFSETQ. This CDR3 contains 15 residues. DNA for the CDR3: TGCGCCAGCGCCCCGGGACTCAAGTTCGGCGATACGCAGTATTTT. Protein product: CASAPGLKFGDTQYF.

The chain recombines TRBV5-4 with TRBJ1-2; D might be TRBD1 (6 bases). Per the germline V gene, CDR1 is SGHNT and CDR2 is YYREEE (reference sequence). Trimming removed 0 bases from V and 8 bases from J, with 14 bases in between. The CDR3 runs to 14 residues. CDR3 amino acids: CASSLARGFGGYTF. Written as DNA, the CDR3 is TGTGCCAGCAGCTTGGCCAGGGGATTCGGGGGCTACACCTTC.

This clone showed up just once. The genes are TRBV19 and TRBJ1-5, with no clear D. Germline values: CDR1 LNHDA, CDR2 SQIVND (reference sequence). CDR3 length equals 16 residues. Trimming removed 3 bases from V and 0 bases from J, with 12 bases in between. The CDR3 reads CASSIGLQNSNQPQHF. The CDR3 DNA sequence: TGTGCCAGTAGTATCGGTTTACAGAATAGCAATCAGCCCCAGCATTTT.

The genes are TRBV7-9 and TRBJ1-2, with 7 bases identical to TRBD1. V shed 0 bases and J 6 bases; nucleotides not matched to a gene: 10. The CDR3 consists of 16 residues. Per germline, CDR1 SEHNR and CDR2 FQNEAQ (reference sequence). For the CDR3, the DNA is TGTGCCAGCAGCTTAGCCGACCCCTCGACAGGGCATGGCTACACCTTC. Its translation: CASSLADPSTGHGYTF.

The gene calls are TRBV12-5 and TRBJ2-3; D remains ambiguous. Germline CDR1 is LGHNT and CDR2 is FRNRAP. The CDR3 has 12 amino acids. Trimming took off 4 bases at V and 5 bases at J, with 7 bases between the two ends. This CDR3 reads CASGSRRDTQYF. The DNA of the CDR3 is TGTGCTAGTGGTTCTAGAAGAGATACGCAGTATTTT.

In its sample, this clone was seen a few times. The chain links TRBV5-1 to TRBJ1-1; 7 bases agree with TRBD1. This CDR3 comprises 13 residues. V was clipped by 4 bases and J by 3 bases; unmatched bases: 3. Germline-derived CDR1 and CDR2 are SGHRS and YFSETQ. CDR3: CASSLTGDTEAFF. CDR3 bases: TGCGCCAGCAGCCTCACAGGGGACACTGAAGCTTTCTTT.

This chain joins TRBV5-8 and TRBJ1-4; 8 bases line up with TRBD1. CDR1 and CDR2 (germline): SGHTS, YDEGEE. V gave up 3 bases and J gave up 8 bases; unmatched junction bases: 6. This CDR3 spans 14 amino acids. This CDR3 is CASSSDRGREKLFF. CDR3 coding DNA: TGTGCCAGCAGCTCTGACAGGGGCAGAGAAAAACTGTTTTTT.

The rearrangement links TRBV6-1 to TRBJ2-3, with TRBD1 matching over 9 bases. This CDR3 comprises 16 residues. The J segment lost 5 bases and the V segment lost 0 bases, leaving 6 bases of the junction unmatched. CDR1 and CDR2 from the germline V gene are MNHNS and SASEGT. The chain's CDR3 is CASSEAGTGRGDTQYF. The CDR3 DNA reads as TGTGCCAGCAGTGAAGCGGGGACAGGGCGGGGAGATACGCAGTATTTT.

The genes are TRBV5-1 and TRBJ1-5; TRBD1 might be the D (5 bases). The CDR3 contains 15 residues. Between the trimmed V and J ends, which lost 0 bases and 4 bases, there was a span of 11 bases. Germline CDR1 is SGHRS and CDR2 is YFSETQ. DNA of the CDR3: TGCGCCAGCAGCTTGGGACAGCACCCTAATCAGCCCCAGCATTTT. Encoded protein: CASSLGQHPNQPQHF.

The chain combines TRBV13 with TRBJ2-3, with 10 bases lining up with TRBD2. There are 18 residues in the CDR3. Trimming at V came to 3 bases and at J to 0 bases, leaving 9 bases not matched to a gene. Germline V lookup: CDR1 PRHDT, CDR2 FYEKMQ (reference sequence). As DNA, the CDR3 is TGTGCCAGCAGCTTGCGAGCGGGGGGGGGCCCTAGCACAGATACGCAGTATTTT. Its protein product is CASSLRAGGGPSTDTQYF.

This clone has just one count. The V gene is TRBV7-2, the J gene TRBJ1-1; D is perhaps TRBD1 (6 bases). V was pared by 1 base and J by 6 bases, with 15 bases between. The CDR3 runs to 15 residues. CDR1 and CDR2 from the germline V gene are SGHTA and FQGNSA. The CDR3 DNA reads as TGTGCCAGCAGCTTAGTCGAGGGGGTGGGGGCTGAAGCTTTCTTT. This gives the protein CASSLVEGVGAEAFF.

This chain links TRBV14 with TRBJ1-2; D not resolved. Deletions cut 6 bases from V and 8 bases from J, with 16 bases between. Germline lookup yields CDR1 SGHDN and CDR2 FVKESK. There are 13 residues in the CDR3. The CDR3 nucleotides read TGTGCCAGCAGTCCGGATTTCTCGGGGGGCTACACCTTC. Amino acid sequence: CASSPDFSGGYTF.

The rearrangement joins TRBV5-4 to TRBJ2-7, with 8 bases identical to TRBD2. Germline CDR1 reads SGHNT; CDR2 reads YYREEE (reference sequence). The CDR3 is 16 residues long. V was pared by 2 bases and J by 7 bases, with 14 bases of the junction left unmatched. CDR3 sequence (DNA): TGTGCCAGCAGCTTCGGGACTAGGCGGGGACGAGGGGAGCAGTACTTC. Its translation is CASSFGTRRGRGEQYF.

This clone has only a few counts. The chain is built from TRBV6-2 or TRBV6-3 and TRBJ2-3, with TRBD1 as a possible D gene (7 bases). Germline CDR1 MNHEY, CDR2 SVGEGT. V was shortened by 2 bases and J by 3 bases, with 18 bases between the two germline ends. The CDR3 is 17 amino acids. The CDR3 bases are TGTGCCAGCAGTTACCCGCGGGGACAGAGAACAACAGATACGCAGTATTTT. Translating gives CASSYPRGQRTTDTQYF.

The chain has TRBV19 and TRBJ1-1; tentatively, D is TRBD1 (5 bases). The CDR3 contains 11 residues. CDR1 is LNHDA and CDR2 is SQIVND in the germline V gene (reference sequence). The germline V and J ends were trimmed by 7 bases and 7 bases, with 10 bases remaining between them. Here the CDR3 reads CASKQEFEAFF. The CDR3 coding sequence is TGTGCCAGTAAACAGGAGTTTGAAGCTTTCTTT.

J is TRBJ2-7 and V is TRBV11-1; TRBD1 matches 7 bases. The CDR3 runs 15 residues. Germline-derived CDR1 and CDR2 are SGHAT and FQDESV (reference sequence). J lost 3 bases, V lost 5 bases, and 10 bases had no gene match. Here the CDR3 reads CASSPRQGQGYEQYF. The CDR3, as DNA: TGTGCCAGCAGCCCCAGACAGGGTCAAGGCTACGAGCAGTACTTC.